One sample yielded the 24 T cell receptor beta chains listed below, sequenced in a study of blood T cell repertoires in COVID-19. Clones were read by immunoSEQ multiplex PCR, and TCRdb kept only the in-frame ones, dropping some. The top ten hold 35% to 45% of the sample, which has tens of thousands of clones, around three quarters seen once. Sample: peripheral blood. The receptors derive from a woman aged 70-85 years with acute or convalescent COVID-19.

The V gene is TRBV2, the J gene TRBJ1-1, with 7 bases lining up with TRBD1. The V and J ends lost 9 bases and 5 bases, in that order; junction bases with no gene match: 15. CDR3 length: 15 amino acids. Germline values: CDR1 SNHLY, CDR2 FYNNEI. The CDR3: CASSGRDRKTTEAFF. The CDR3 bases are TGTGCCAGTAGCGGCCGGGACAGAAAAACAACTGAAGCTTTCTTT. Looking up the rest from reference TRBV2 and TRBJ1-1 gives the full variable domain: EPEVTQTPSHQVTQMGQEVILRCVPISNHLYFYWYRQILGQKVEFLVSFYNNEISEKSEIFDDQFSVERPDGSNFTLKIRSTKLEDSAMYFCASSGRDRKTTEAFFGQGTRLTVV.

The table lists this clone with a few counts. The CDR3, as DNA: TGTGCCAGCAGCACTACTCAGGGGTCCGGAAGAAACACCATATATTTT. Encoded protein: CASSTTQGSGRNTIYF. The gene calls are TRBV2 and TRBJ1-3; D may be TRBD1 (6 bases). CDR3 length: 16 amino acids. Trimming removed 6 bases at V and 5 bases at J, with 20 bases between. CDR1 SNHLY and CDR2 FYNNEI come from the germline V gene.

The chain recombines TRBV15 with TRBJ2-5; D gene unclear. V lost 3 bases and J 3 bases, leaving 14 bases between the germline ends. CDR1 and CDR2 (germline): LNHNV, YYDKDF (reference sequence). This CDR3 is 15 amino acids long. CDR3 amino acids: CATSRSPDTEETQYF. The DNA for the CDR3 is TGTGCCACCAGCAGGTCCCCCGACACAGAAGAGACCCAGTACTTC.

The chain uses TRBV5-1 and TRBJ1-1; D not resolved. The CDR3 extends over 14 amino acids. V gave up 4 bases and J gave up 2 bases, with 12 bases separating them. Germline CDR1 SGHRS, CDR2 YFSETQ. Here the CDR3 DNA reads TGCGCCAGCAGCCTGCTTAACAGCAACACTGAAGCTTTCTTT. It specifies CASSLLNSNTEAFF.

The V and J genes are TRBV6-5 and TRBJ2-1; 12 positions agree with TRBD1. Unmatched junction bases numbered 4, after V lost 4 bases and J lost 9 bases. The CDR3 has 14 residues. The germline CDR1 and CDR2 sequences are MNHEY and SVGAGI. CDR3 DNA: TGTGCCAGCAGTTCCGGGACAGGGGGCAGTGAGCAGTTCTTC. Encoded protein: CASSSGTGGSEQFF.

The gene calls are TRBV11-1 and TRBJ2-7, with D possibly matching TRBD2 (5 bases). The CDR3 contains 15 residues. Trimming took 1 base from V and 5 from J, leaving 15 bases between them. Germline CDR1 is SGHAT and CDR2 is FQDESV (reference sequence). The DNA for the CDR3 is TGTGCCAGCAGCTTAGGGCCCAAGGCGGGCCACGAGCAGTACTTC. Amino acid sequence: CASSLGPKAGHEQYF.

V and J are TRBV29-1 and TRBJ1-2; D is perhaps TRBD1 (6 bases). Deletions cut 7 bases from V and 3 bases from J, with 9 bases between. The germline V gene encodes CDR1 SQVTM and CDR2 ANQGSEA. This CDR3 spans 11 amino acids. CDR3 nucleotides: TGCAGCGCCGACAGGTACTATGGCTACACCTTC. It is translated as CSADRYYGYTF. Drawing the rest from reference TRBV29-1 and TRBJ1-2, the complete variable domain is SAVISQKPSRDICQRGTSLTIQCQVDSQVTMMFWYRQQPGQSLTLIATANQGSEATYESGFVIDKFPISRPNLTFSTLTVSNMSPEDSSIYLCSADRYYGYTFGSGTRLTVV.

The V gene is TRBV5-1, the J gene TRBJ1-5; D is undetermined. Looked up from germline, CDR1 is SGHRS and CDR2 is YFSETQ. Trimming took 0 bases from V and 4 from J, leaving 11 bases between them. The CDR3 is 15 residues long. CDR3 nucleotides: TGCGCCAGCAGCTTGGCGGGAGAAAGGAATCAGCCCCAGCATTTT. Translating it yields CASSLAGERNQPQHF.

The chain is built from TRBV29-1 and TRBJ1-5; 7 nucleotides agree with TRBD1. V lost 4 bases and J lost 0; bases outside the gene matches: 0. CDR1 SQVTM and CDR2 ANQGSEA come from the germline V gene. The CDR3 is 13 residues long. This chain's CDR3 is CSVGQGSNQPQHF. The CDR3 DNA is TGCAGCGTTGGACAGGGTAGCAATCAGCCCCAGCATTTT.

This clone was seen only a few times. The rearrangement uses TRBV5-6 and TRBJ2-7; perhaps TRBD1 as D (5 bases). Looked up from germline, CDR1 is SGHDT and CDR2 is YYEEEE. The V end was cut by 4 bases, the J end by 6 bases, with 20 bases between. The CDR3 spans 15 residues. CDR3 sequence: CASSERGAGFSEQYF. CDR3 in DNA: TGTGCCAGCAGCGAACGTGGGGCAGGGTTTAGCGAGCAGTACTTC.

The sample holds a few counts of this clone. This chain uses TRBV18 with TRBJ1-5; tentatively, D is TRBD1 (5 bases). Trimming stripped 3 bases from V and 4 bases from J, with 16 bases between. The germline gives CDR1 KGHSH, CDR2 LQKENI. This CDR3 is built from 16 residues. This chain's CDR3 is CASSPVTGGGNQPQHF. The CDR3 DNA reads TGTGCCAGCTCACCTGTTACCGGGGGAGGTAATCAGCCCCAGCATTTT.

This rearrangement joins TRBV24-1 to TRBJ2-1, with 7 bases fitting TRBD2. Germline V CDR1 and CDR2: KGHDR, SFDVKD. This CDR3 comprises 15 residues. V was clipped by 12 bases and J by 1 base; unmatched bases: 11. CDR3 region: CAAQGGSASYNEQFF. The CDR3 nucleotides are TGTGCCGCTCAGGGCGGGAGTGCATCCTACAATGAGCAGTTCTTC.

This chain joins TRBV7-2 and TRBJ1-3, with 8 bases identical to TRBD1. Looked up from germline, CDR1 is SGHTA and CDR2 is FQGNSA. This CDR3 comprises 14 residues. The junction had 1 base not matched to a gene; V was cut back by 4 bases and J by 2 bases. The CDR3 region has the DNA TGTGCCAGCAGCTCGACAGGGGCTGGAAACACCATATATTTT. This translates into CASSSTGAGNTIYF.

This clone was found a few times. This sequence joins TRBV19 and TRBJ1-2, with TRBD1 identical over 8 bases. Germline V gene sequence: CDR1 LNHDA, CDR2 SQIVND (reference sequence). CDR3 length equals 17 residues. The V segment lost 5 bases and the J segment 8 bases; nucleotides outside the gene matches: 19. The CDR3 region is CASSSYGQGRSAPGYTF. In DNA, the CDR3 is TGTGCCAGTAGTTCCTATGGACAGGGACGTTCGGCGCCCGGCTACACCTTC. The variable domain in full, completed from reference TRBV19 and TRBJ1-2, reads DGGITQSPKYLFRKEGQNVTLSCEQNLNHDAMYWYRQDPGQGLRLIYYSQIVNDFQKGDIAEGYSVSREKKESFPLTVTSAQKNPTAFYLCASSSYGQGRSAPGYTFGSGTRLTVV.

V usage is TRBV7-2 and J usage is TRBJ2-7, with a tentative D call TRBD2 (5 bases). CDR1 is SGHTA, CDR2 FQGNSA, per germline. This CDR3 is built from 14 residues. Trimming took 0 bases from V and 1 from J, leaving 7 bases between them. CDR3 region: CASSLARASYEQYF. DNA of the CDR3: TGTGCCAGCAGCTTAGCGAGGGCATCCTACGAGCAGTACTTC.

The chain employs TRBV28 and TRBJ1-5; no definite D call. CDR1 and CDR2 (germline): MDHEN, SYDVKM. This CDR3 has 15 residues. V dropped 2 bases and J dropped 1 base, with 9 bases sitting between them. The CDR3 region is CASSLGQQSNQPQHF. Written as DNA, the CDR3 is TGTGCCAGCAGTTTAGGGCAGCAGAGCAATCAGCCCCAGCATTTT.

V is TRBV29-1 and J is TRBJ1-1, with 9 positions matching TRBD1. Looked up from germline, CDR1 is SQVTM and CDR2 is ANQGSEA. V was clipped by 4 bases and J by 6 bases; unmatched bases: 12. CDR3 length equals 15 residues. CDR3 nucleotides: TGCAGCGTTGTGGGACAGGGTTGGTCTGTCGCTGAAGCTTTCTTT. This sequence encodes CSVVGQGWSVAEAFF.

This clone has only one observation. This chain uses TRBV7-8 with TRBJ2-5; tentatively, D is TRBD1 (7 bases). Germline V gene lookup returns CDR1 SGHVS and CDR2 FQNEAQ. This CDR3 contains 15 residues. V lost 4 bases, J lost 3 bases, and 15 bases lay in between. The CDR3 bases are TGTGCCAGCAGCTCGGCGGGGACAGTTAAAGAGACCCAGTACTTC. This codes for CASSSAGTVKETQYF.

The chain has TRBV19 and TRBJ1-5, with 8 positions matching TRBD1. The V gene end was trimmed by 1 base and the J gene end by 4 bases; junction bases not matched to a gene: 6. CDR1 and CDR2 from the germline V gene are LNHDA and SQIVND (reference sequence). This CDR3 comprises 16 residues. The CDR3 region has the DNA TGTGCCAGTAGTATAGGCAGGGGGCAGGGAAATCAGCCCCAGCATTTT. Protein: CASSIGRGQGNQPQHF.

The gene calls are TRBV30 and TRBJ1-4; tentatively, D is TRBD1 (6 bases). This CDR3 is built from 15 residues. CDR1 and CDR2 from the germline V gene are GTSNPN and SVGIG (reference sequence). The V and J ends lost 2 bases and 5 bases respectively, with 15 bases between them. The DNA of the CDR3 is TGTGCCTGGAGTAATAATGGACAGCCAAATGAAAAACTGTTTTTT. Its translation: CAWSNNGQPNEKLFF.

The J gene is TRBJ1-2, the V gene TRBV5-1; 7 nucleotides match TRBD1. This CDR3 has 15 amino acids. The junction had 7 bases not matched to a gene; V was cut back by 0 bases and J by 5 bases. CDR1 and CDR2 (germline): SGHRS, YFSETQ. The CDR3 region has the DNA TGCGCCAGCAGCTTGGATGGGGACAGACGATATGGCTACACCTTC. Translated: CASSLDGDRRYGYTF. The full variable domain, with the rest looked up from reference TRBV5-1 and TRBJ1-2, is KAGVTQTPRYLIKTRGQQVTLSCSPISGHRSVSWYQQTPGQGLQFLFEYFSETQRNKGNFPGRFSGRQFSNSRSEMNVSTLELGDSALYLCASSLDGDRRYGYTFGSGTRLTVV.

The chain combines TRBV21-1 with TRBJ2-7; the table's D call TRBD1 went unverified against the DNA. TRBV21-1 is recorded as a pseudogene. The CDR3 is 13 residues long. This CDR3 is CASRGQDSYEQYF. The DNA of the CDR3 is TGTGCCAGCAGGGGACAGGACTCCTACGAGCAGTACTTC.

This clone was found a few times. The rearrangement uses TRBV4-3 and TRBJ2-2, with D tentatively TRBD1 (5 bases). The CDR3 runs to 15 residues. Germline CDR1 is LGHNA and CDR2 is YSLEER. Trimming left V 2 bases short and J 2 bases short, with 9 bases between. The CDR3 is CASSQNRINTGELFF. DNA for the CDR3: TGCGCCAGCAGCCAAAACAGGATTAACACCGGGGAGCTGTTTTTT.

This clone was seen once. This chain links TRBV23-1 with TRBJ2-3; TRBD1 matches at 8 bases. TRBV23-1 is flagged as an ORF with uncertain function. The CDR3 is made up of 18 amino acids. V lost 3 bases, J lost 3 bases, and 14 bases stayed unmatched. The CDR3 sequence is CASSHITWTGTYTDTQYF. The CDR3, as DNA: TGCGCCAGCAGTCACATAACGTGGACAGGGACGTATACAGATACGCAGTATTTT.